This T cell receptor (beta chain) was found in a study of blood T cell repertoires in COVID-19. Looking at the study overall: Whether acute or convalescent, the COVID-19 samples came from the United States, Italy and Spain. In each case, the material was cDNA or gDNA derived from T cells, B-cell-depleted T cells, or PBMCs.

Cohorts were determined from participant-reported clinical history. V lost 5 bases to trimming and J lost 3 bases, with 14 bases between them. CDR1 PRHDT and CDR2 FYEKMQ come from the germline V gene (reference sequence). The CDR3 contains 15 residues. Assay: immunoSEQ multiplex PCR; the TCRdb copy retains only in-frame clones and omits some. In the table there are 430,000 or so clones, nearly 90% of which are singletons. Only one count was recorded for this clone. The J gene is TRBJ2-4, the V gene TRBV13, with D possibly being TRBD1 (6 bases). Sequencing was carried out using PBMCs or T cells enriched from blood (not recorded which). This receptor was taken from a young woman who had been exposed to COVID-19. The CDR3 DNA reads as TGTGCCAGCAGCGGACACAGGGCAGGCAAAAACATTCAGTACTTC. Translation gives CASSGHRAGKNIQYF. The full variable domain, its missing parts supplied by reference TRBV13 and TRBJ2-4, is AAGVIQSPRHLIKEKRETATLKCYPIPRHDTVYWYQQGPGQDPQFLISFYEKMQSDKGSIPDRFSAQQFSDYHSELNMSSLELGDSALYFCASSGHRAGKNIQYFGAGTRLSVL.